The clone carrying this T cell receptor (beta chain) was seen at least ten times. Its antigen is unknown. The DNA ends 3 residues before the CDR3 does, and the rest of the CDR3 is filled in from the germline J gene. Germline CDR1 is MRHNA and CDR2 is SNTAGT. The CDR3 is made up of 13 amino acids. The V end was cut by 5 bases, the J end by 7 bases, with 14 bases between. Control and CVID samples contributed equal amounts of genomic DNA. Only in-frame clones appear in the TCRdb table, and some are missing; sequencing was by immunoSEQ multiplex PCR. This sample has approximately 46,000 clones, each found more than once. These data are taken from a study of T cell clonality in common variable immunodeficiency. Study-wide results and caveats: What drives increased CVID clonality needs T cell subpopulation sequencing. CVID subjects had higher TCRbeta clonality than healthy controls, most marked in about a third.

The sequenced material came from peripheral blood mononuclear cells. The V gene is TRBV6-4, the J gene TRBJ1-2; a weak D match, TRBD1 (6 bases). This receptor was taken from a person aged 18 to 75 in good health. CDR3 DNA, as far as it was read: TGTGCCAGCAGTTCGGACCAGGGGCTTGGC. As protein: CASSSDQGLG. The full CDR3 is CASSSDQGLGYTF.